Each of the 21 T cell receptor beta chains below was sequenced from the same sample in a study of CD8+CD57+ T cells in acquired aplastic anemia (dated by TCRdb to 2016 to 2019). The data were produced on an Illumina HiSeq 2000. Profiling of TCR beta VDJ combinations and CDR3 sequences used genomic DNA as the template. TCRdb cleaned the public reads at Q25 with fastp, built clones with MiXCR and kept in-frame beta chains. Merged by CDR3 protein, the rows form single entries marked with the most common genes and DNA. The table for this sample lists about half a million distinct CDR3 sequences; approximately 32% of them were counted only once. The ten largest account for roughly 0.8% of the sample. Flow cytometry had shown CD8+CD57+ cell expansion in the patients selected for sequencing. Sequencing was performed on sorted CD4+, CD8+, or CD8+CD57+ T cells (not recorded which) from PBMCs. The receptors originated from a human donor with aplastic anemia.

The rearrangement joins TRBV5-1 to TRBJ2-2; no clear D. In germline, CDR1 is SGHRS, CDR2 YFSETQ. This CDR3 comprises 16 residues. V lost 3 bases, J lost 1 base, and 13 bases lay in between. The DNA for the CDR3 is TGCGCCAGCAGCTCAGTTCAGAAGATGAACACCGGGGAGCTGTTTTTT. Protein product: CASSSVQKMNTGELFF.

The sample holds a few counts of this clonotype. A much larger clonotype is one base distant, so this may be a read error. The genes are TRBV5-1 and TRBJ2-7, with TRBD1 matching 7 bases. Per the germline V gene, CDR1 is SGHRS and CDR2 is YFSETQ. CDR3 length equals 13 residues. With V trimmed by 4 bases and J by 5 bases, 6 bases remained unmatched. CDR3 amino acids: CASSGIGGDEQYF. In DNA, the CDR3 is TGCGCCAGCAGCGGGATAGGGGGCGACGAGCAGTACTTC.

On this clonotype itself: A single base separates this from a much larger clone, so it may be a read error. This chain connects TRBV7-6 to TRBJ1-3, with TRBD1 identical over 9 bases. This CDR3 spans 16 amino acids. The germline V gene has CDR1 SGHVS and CDR2 FNYEAQ. CDR3 protein: CTSSFRTGVGGNTIYF. The CDR3 region has the DNA TGTACCAGCAGCTTTCGGACAGGGGTTGGTGGAAACACCATATATTTT. The full variable domain, its missing parts supplied by reference TRBV7-6 and TRBJ1-3, is GAGVSQSPRYKVTKRGQDVALRCDPISGHVSLYWYRQALGQGPEFLTYFNYEAQQDKSGLPNDRFSAERPEGSISTLTIQRTEQRDSAMYRCTSSFRTGVGGNTIYFGEGSWLTVV.

A note on this clonotype: An end of the junction does not agree with germline; a read error may underlie this. The chain combines TRBV10-3 with TRBJ1-1; D remains unclear. Per the germline V gene, CDR1 is ENHRY and CDR2 is SYGVKD. The CDR3 is made up of 14 amino acids. The CDR3 protein is CASSDSRQNTEAFF. The CDR3 bases are TGTGCCAGCAGTGACTCCAGACAGAACACTGAAGCTTTCTTT.

This chain connects TRBV6-5 to TRBJ1-4, with D perhaps matching TRBD1 (5 bases). The length of the CDR3 is 13 residues. Germline CDR1 MNHEY, CDR2 SVGAGI. Trimming removed 4 bases at V and 8 bases at J, with 11 bases between. CDR3 in DNA: TGTGCCAGCAGTTTGATAGGGGACGAAAAACTGTTTTTT. Protein: CASSLIGDEKLFF.

This clonotype has more than one count but fewer than ten. In nucleotides, the CDR3 is TGTGCCAGCAGTTACCCCGCGGGACTAGCGGGAGGTTCAGCTGACCTTGAGACCCAGTACTTC. It is translated as CASSYPAGLAGGSADLETQYF. V usage is TRBV6-2 or TRBV6-3 and J usage is TRBJ2-5; TRBD2 agrees at 15 bases. Germline V gives CDR1 MNHEY, CDR2 SVGEGT. This CDR3 has 21 amino acids. V shed 2 bases, J shed 5 bases, and the junction held 18 bases outside the gene matches.

The J gene is TRBJ1-2, the V gene TRBV3-1; no definite D call. V lost 2 bases and J 7 bases, leaving 11 bases between the germline ends. There are 13 residues in the CDR3. The germline gives CDR1 LGHDT, CDR2 YNNKEL (reference sequence). The CDR3 DNA is TGTGCCAGCAGCCAATTACGCAGACGTGGCTACACCTTC. Translating gives CASSQLRRRGYTF.

V usage is TRBV7-9 and J usage is TRBJ1-6; no definite D call. CDR1 and CDR2 from the germline V gene are SEHNR and FQNEAQ (reference sequence). Trimming stripped 5 bases from V and 9 bases from J, with 11 bases between. The CDR3 consists of 13 residues. The CDR3 coding sequence is TGTGCCAGCAGCGAGGTTGGGTTTTCACCCCTCCACTTT. Translated: CASSEVGFSPLHF.

This clonotype was detected ten times or more. The chain recombines TRBV19 with TRBJ2-7, with D perhaps matching TRBD2 (7 bases). The CDR3 length is 14 residues. Trimming pared 6 bases from V and 2 bases from J, leaving 14 bases between. Germline CDR1 is LNHDA and CDR2 is SQIVND (reference sequence). The CDR3 DNA reads as TGTGCCAGTAGCCCGAGGGGGGGCACCTACGAGCAGTACTTC. It is translated as CASSPRGGTYEQYF.

This clonotype was counted only a few times. The gene calls are TRBV5-8 and TRBJ2-7, with D possibly being TRBD1 or TRBD2 (6 bases each). Per germline, CDR1 SGHTS and CDR2 YDEGEE. V was pared by 7 bases and J by 1 base, with 18 bases between. The CDR3 runs to 15 residues. CDR3 DNA sequence: TGTGCCAGCGTCCTTCCGGGGGCATCGTCCTACGAGCAGTACTTC. Translation gives CASVLPGASSYEQYF. Supplemented by reference TRBV5-8 and TRBJ2-7, the full variable domain reads EAGVTQSPTHLIKTRGQQATLRCSPISGHTSVYWYQQALGLGLQFLLWYDEGEERNRGNFPPRFSGRQFPNYSSELNVNALELEDSALYLCASVLPGASSYEQYFGPGTRLTVT.

This clonotype was seen a handful of times. A read error is possible here, since a much larger clone lies one base away. The chain is built from TRBV29-1 and TRBJ2-3; 7 bases align to TRBD1. CDR3 length equals 13 residues. The germline V gene has CDR1 SQVTM and CDR2 ANQGSEA. The CDR3 DNA follows: TGCCGCGTGGAGAGGGGGCGGACAGATACGCAGTATTTT. It yields the protein CRVERGRTDTQYF.

This clonotype was seen more than once but under ten times. This chain connects TRBV6-2 or TRBV6-3 to TRBJ1-2, with 8 nucleotides matching TRBD1. Germline V gene sequence: CDR1 MNHEY, CDR2 SVGEGT. The CDR3 is 18 amino acids. Trimming cost V 2 bases and J 4 bases; bases outside gene matches: 15. The CDR3 sequence is CASSYIHLSGTGRYGYTF. CDR3 nucleotide sequence: TGTGCCAGCAGTTACATCCACCTATCCGGGACAGGACGCTATGGCTACACCTTC.

The chain combines TRBV25-1 with TRBJ1-1, with 8 bases aligning to TRBD1. V trimming: 9 bases; J trimming: 5 bases; junction bases outside the gene matches: 14. CDR1 is MGHDK and CDR2 is SYGVNS in the germline V gene. CDR3 length equals 15 residues. The CDR3 is CASSLETGGGTEAFF. CDR3 sequence (DNA): TGTGCCAGTAGTTTGGAAACAGGGGGGGGTACTGAAGCTTTCTTT.

This clonotype was observed a single time. One junction end disagrees with the germline gene, perhaps due to a read error. This rearrangement joins TRBV25-1 to TRBJ1-6; D might be TRBD1 (5 bases). The CDR3 length is 13 residues. CDR1 and CDR2 (germline): MGHDK, SYGVNS. CDR3 nucleotide sequence: TGTGCCAGCAGTGAGACAGCTAATTCACCCCTCCACTTC. Amino acids: CASSETANSPLHF.

The V gene is TRBV4-2, the J gene TRBJ2-1; 8 bases are shared with TRBD2. Unmatched junction bases numbered 10, after V lost 1 base and J lost 8 bases. The CDR3 runs to 16 residues. Germline V gene lookup returns CDR1 LGHNA and CDR2 YNFKEQ. The CDR3 is CASSQGRAGGYDEQFF. In DNA, the CDR3 is TGTGCCAGCAGCCAAGGTAGGGCGGGGGGATATGATGAGCAGTTCTTC.

This clonotype has just one count. Possible read error: a much larger clone is one base away. This chain links TRBV29-1 with TRBJ2-1; no firm D call. V was clipped by 4 bases and J by 3 bases, with 7 bases between them. The germline gives CDR1 SQVTM, CDR2 ANQGSEA. This CDR3 region has 12 residues. This CDR3 reads CSVGYYYNEQFF. The CDR3 bases are TGCAGCGTTGGCTACTACTACAATGAGCAGTTCTTC.

The chain has TRBV11-1 and TRBJ2-3; D ambiguous. The CDR3 runs 15 residues. Germline V gene sequence: CDR1 SGHAT, CDR2 FQDESV (reference sequence). Trimming pared 2 bases from V and 2 bases from J, leaving 11 bases between. Here the CDR3 DNA reads TGTGCCAGCAGCTTAATAGACACAGACACAGATACGCAGTATTTT. Protein: CASSLIDTDTDTQYF.

This chain links TRBV5-1 with TRBJ2-5; D gene unclear. CDR1 and CDR2 (germline): SGHRS, YFSETQ. CDR3 length: 14 amino acids. Trimming removed 6 bases from V and 1 base from J, with 13 bases in between. CDR3 nucleotide sequence: TGCGCCAGCACCTTAGACCGAAGCCAAGAGACCCAGTACTTC. Translating gives CASTLDRSQETQYF.

To note about this clonotype: A clone one base away is much larger, so this may be a read error. The V gene is TRBV7-2, the J gene TRBJ2-2; D not resolved. The germline CDR1 and CDR2 sequences are SGHTA and FQGNSA. The CDR3 is 13 residues long. In nucleotides, the CDR3 is TGTGCCGGCAGCCAGATAAGGTCCGGGGAGCTGTTTTTT. Amino acids: CAGSQIRSGELFF.

This clonotype has a handful of counts. This chain joins TRBV20-1 and TRBJ2-2; D is unresolved. Germline V gene sequence: CDR1 DFQATT, CDR2 SNEGSKA (reference sequence). With 1 base removed from V and 4 bases from J, the gap between germline ends came to 7 bases. The CDR3 loop spans 13 amino acids. The DNA of the CDR3 is TGCAGTGCTAGAGTTTCGGGCACCGGGGAGCTGTTTTTT. It codes for CSARVSGTGELFF.

The chain couples TRBV20-1 to TRBJ2-7; TRBD2 matches at 11 bases. Trimming cost V 2 bases and J 7 bases; bases outside gene matches: 4. This CDR3 contains 13 residues. Germline-derived CDR1 and CDR2 are DFQATT and SNEGSKA (reference sequence). CDR3 nucleotide sequence: TGCAGTGCTAGATCAAGACTAGCGGGGGAGCAGTACTTC. It is translated as CSARSRLAGEQYF.